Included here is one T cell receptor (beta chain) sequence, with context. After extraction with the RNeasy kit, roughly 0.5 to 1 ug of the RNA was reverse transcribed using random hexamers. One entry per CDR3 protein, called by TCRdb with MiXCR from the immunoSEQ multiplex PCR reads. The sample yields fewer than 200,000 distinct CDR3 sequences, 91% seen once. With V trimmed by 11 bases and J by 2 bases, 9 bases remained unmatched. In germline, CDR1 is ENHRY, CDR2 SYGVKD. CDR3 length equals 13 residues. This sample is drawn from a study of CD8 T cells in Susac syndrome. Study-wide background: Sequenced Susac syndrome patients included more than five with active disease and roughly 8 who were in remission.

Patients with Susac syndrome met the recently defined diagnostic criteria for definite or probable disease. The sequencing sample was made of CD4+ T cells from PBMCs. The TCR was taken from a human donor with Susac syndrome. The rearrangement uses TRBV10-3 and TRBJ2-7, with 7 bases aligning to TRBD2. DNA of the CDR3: TGTGCCGCCGGGGGGACGACTACCTACGAGCAGTACTTC. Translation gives CAAGGTTTYEQYF.